This T cell receptor beta chain is from a study of OX40 agonist ivuxolimab in advanced cancers. The junction had 1 base not matched to a gene; V was cut back by 5 bases and J by 4 bases. The CDR3 extends over 12 amino acids. The germline V gene has CDR1 MNHEY and CDR2 SVGAGI. Overall study findings and caveats: Dosing at 0.1 to 3.0 mg/kg was accompanied by clonal expansion of CD4+ and CD8+ blood T cells by week 6. Some of the lowest clonal expansion was seen in partial responders at 0.1-3.0 mg/kg.

Assay used: immunoSEQ multiplex PCR; TCRdb lists only in-frame clones, some missing. The table lists more than 75,000 clones, 84% of them singletons. In regard to this clone: Its antigen is currently unknown.

This receptor was identified in an adult with an advanced solid tumor such as melanoma, head and neck, liver or kidney cancer. This chain uses TRBV6-5 with TRBJ1-1, with TRBD1 matching 7 bases. The specimen comprised CD4+ or CD8+ T cells sorted from blood, sampled in a trial of the OX40 agonist ivuxolimab. The CDR3 sequence is CASSRQGTEAFF. DNA for the CDR3: TGTGCCAGCAGTCGACAGGGCACTGAAGCTTTCTTT.